This T cell receptor beta chain originates from a study of shared clonotypes between healthy human individuals. Study-level findings and limits: All-four-donor shared clonotypes had higher generation probabilities than non-shared clonotypes did.

Remarks on this clone: Its antigen is currently unknown.

Sequencing was performed with immunoSEQ multiplex PCR; in TCRdb, only in-frame clones are kept and a portion is missing. Found here are about 1 million clones, approximately 78% of them singletons; the top ten hold more than 0.45%. Germline V lookup: CDR1 MNHEY, CDR2 SMNVEV (reference sequence). The CDR3 has 18 residues. V trimming: 2 bases; J trimming: 1 base; junction bases outside the gene matches: 4. Sequenced input: memory CD4+ T cells from PBMCs. Regarding subset: CD45RA-negative fraction. The chain links TRBV27 to TRBJ2-3, with TRBD2 matching 15 bases. The clonotype originates from a man between 18 and 35 years old in good health. Some clones in this sample may be carry-over from other donors' samples. Here the CDR3 reads CASSLEGLAGGGTDTQYF. Written as DNA, the CDR3 is TGTGCCAGCAGTTTAGAGGGACTAGCGGGAGGTGGCACAGATACGCAGTATTTT.